This T cell receptor (beta chain) was sequenced for a study of blood T cell repertoires in COVID-19. About the study: Some COVID-19 samples were acute and others convalescent; all came from the United States, Italy and Spain. Nucleic acid was either cDNA or gDNA, and it came from T cells, B-cell-depleted T cells, or PBMCs.

This clone was seen only a few times. CDR1 LNHNV and CDR2 YYDKDF come from the germline V gene (reference sequence). After removal of 1 base from V and 6 bases from J, the junction contained 15 bases not matched to a gene. The length of the CDR3 is 18 residues. Those enrolled in Seattle joined during active infection and were followed longitudinally afterward. In the source study's methods: Reference gene primer amplification yielded estimated nucleated cell counts. Clones were sequenced by immunoSEQ multiplex PCR, and TCRdb holds only the in-frame ones, with some missing. The V and J calls and clone size are taken from that table; D and trimming were inferred from the DNA. The repertoire includes about 52,000 clones, around 80% of them detected once, and 26% sits in the top ten.

The rearrangement uses TRBV15 and TRBJ2-1; 7 nucleotides match TRBD2. The sample consisted of peripheral blood. This receptor was taken from a woman aged 80 or over with COVID-19, enrolled during active disease. The CDR3: CATSRGVQSGLVGNEQFF. As DNA, the CDR3 is TGTGCCACCAGCAGAGGTGTACAATCCGGACTAGTTGGCAATGAGCAGTTCTTC. The whole variable domain, remainder taken from reference TRBV15 and TRBJ2-1, is DAMVIQNPRYQVTQFGKPVTLSCSQTLNHNVMYWYQQKSSQAPKLLFHYYDKDFNNEADTPDNFQSRRPNTSFCFLDIRSPGLGDTAMYLCATSRGVQSGLVGNEQFFGPGTRLTVL.